One and the same sample provided the 28 T cell receptor beta chains below, sequenced in a study of yellow fever vaccine responses in identical twins. TCRdb analysed the RT-PCR reads with MiXCR anew, one entry per CDR3 protein. This sample has about 11,000 distinct CDR3 sequences, with approximately 80% found just once. This specimen was T cells from blood (PBMCs), unsorted or a sorted subset (not recorded which), taken before or after yellow fever vaccination (not recorded which). The receptor set was obtained from a woman younger than 30 who received the yellow fever vaccine.

The chain links TRBV2 to TRBJ2-1; TRBD1 agrees at 7 bases. The length of the CDR3 is 15 residues. The junction had 12 bases not matched to a gene; V was cut back by 1 base and J by 12 bases. Looked up from germline, CDR1 is SNHLY and CDR2 is FYNNEI. In DNA form, the CDR3 reads TGTGCCAGCAGTGAAGGAGGGGGCCCCATAAAAGGGCAGTTCTTC. Amino acids: CASSEGGGPIKGQFF.

CDR3 region: CASSPRTSERYNEQFF. The CDR3 nucleotides are TGTGCCAGCTCACCAAGGACTAGCGAGCGCTACAATGAGCAGTTCTTC. This sequence joins TRBV18 and TRBJ2-1, with 9 bases that match TRBD2. V lost 2 bases to trimming and J lost 3 bases; unmatched junction nucleotides: 5. This CDR3 is 16 amino acids long. Germline CDR1 KGHSH, CDR2 LQKENI.

This clonotype was recorded only once. An end of the junction does not agree with germline; a read error may underlie this. The CDR3 nucleotides are TGTGCCAGCAGCGTTCAGGGGTCCTACAATGAGCAGTCCTTC. Its protein is CASSVQGSYNEQSF. The chain employs TRBV11-2 and TRBJ2-1; D possibly corresponds to TRBD1 (6 bases). This CDR3 is 14 amino acids long. Germline-derived CDR1 and CDR2 are SGHAT and FQNNGV.

The rearrangement joins TRBV29-1 to TRBJ2-1; D is unresolved. This CDR3 contains 11 residues. The germline V gene has CDR1 SQVTM and CDR2 ANQGSEA. V was trimmed by 4 bases and J by 8 bases, leaving 9 bases between them. CDR3 in amino acids: CSVGVVHEQFF. CDR3 sequence (DNA): TGCAGCGTTGGGGTAGTCCATGAGCAGTTCTTC.

The CDR3 loop reads CASSSLAASLEQFF. Written as DNA, the CDR3 is TGTGCCAGCAGTTCATTAGCGGCTTCGTTGGAGCAGTTCTTC. The genes are TRBV27 and TRBJ2-1, with D perhaps matching TRBD2 (6 bases). Germline-derived CDR1 and CDR2 are MNHEY and SMNVEV (reference sequence). V lost 4 bases and J lost 10, with 17 bases in between. The CDR3 covers 14 residues.

V and J are TRBV9 and TRBJ2-2; 7 bases line up with TRBD1. Losses at the gene ends were 4 bases for V and 6 bases for J; bases not matched to a gene: 12. CDR1 and CDR2 from the germline V gene are SGDLS and YYNGEE. CDR3 length equals 16 residues. The CDR3 DNA is TGTGCCAGCAGCCCATCGACAGGGAGAGGATCCGGGGAGCTGTTTTTT. This gives the protein CASSPSTGRGSGELFF.

This CDR3 reads CASSPKAGLAGGSGELFF. CDR3 DNA sequence: TGTGCCAGCAGCCCAAAAGCAGGACTAGCGGGAGGATCCGGGGAGCTGTTTTTT. The chain couples TRBV7-3 to TRBJ2-2; 14 bases map to TRBD2. Germline loops: CDR1 SGHTA, CDR2 FQGTGA. The CDR3 is made up of 18 amino acids. Trimming took 5 bases from V and 6 from J; bases not matched to a gene: 11.

The chain recombines TRBV24-1 with TRBJ2-3, with D possibly TRBD1 on 7 matching bases. This CDR3 region has 15 residues. V shed 5 bases and J shed 2 bases, with 13 bases lying between them. Germline values: CDR1 KGHDR, CDR2 SFDVKD. The CDR3 coding sequence is TGTGCCACCAGTGTGCGGGACAGATTCACAGATACGCAGTATTTT. The encoded protein is CATSVRDRFTDTQYF.

The chain links TRBV2 to TRBJ2-1; no firm D call. Trimming removed 7 bases from V and 2 bases from J, with 12 bases in between. The V gene's germline CDR1 is SNHLY and CDR2 FYNNEI. The length of the CDR3 is 14 residues. CDR3: CASKLSAAYNEQFF. DNA of the CDR3: TGTGCCAGCAAGCTGAGCGCTGCCTACAATGAGCAGTTCTTC. The whole variable domain, filled in from reference TRBV2 and TRBJ2-1, reads EPEVTQTPSHQVTQMGQEVILRCVPISNHLYFYWYRQILGQKVEFLVSFYNNEISEKSEIFDDQFSVERPDGSNFTLKIRSTKLEDSAMYFCASKLSAAYNEQFFGPGTRLTVL.

The chain couples TRBV15 to TRBJ2-7, with D possibly TRBD1 on 5 matching bases. The CDR3 spans 14 residues. Germline V gene lookup returns CDR1 LNHNV and CDR2 YYDKDF (reference sequence). V was cut by 6 bases and J by 5 bases, with 17 bases left in between. The CDR3 protein is CATSLWFRVHEQYF. CDR3 bases: TGTGCCACCAGTCTTTGGTTCAGGGTCCACGAGCAGTACTTC. The full variable domain, rest sourced from reference TRBV15 and TRBJ2-7, is DAMVIQNPRYQVTQFGKPVTLSCSQTLNHNVMYWYQQKSSQAPKLLFHYYDKDFNNEADTPDNFQSRRPNTSFCFLDIRSPGLGDTAMYLCATSLWFRVHEQYFGPGTRLTVT.

The table lists this clonotype with a few counts. The CDR3 is CASSLSGSLAQPQHF. As DNA, the CDR3 is TGTGCCAGCAGCTTAAGTGGCTCCTTGGCTCAGCCCCAGCATTTT. The gene calls are TRBV7-3 and TRBJ1-5, with no clear D. This CDR3 has 15 residues. Germline values: CDR1 SGHTA, CDR2 FQGTGA. V lost 1 base and J 6 bases, leaving 13 bases between the germline ends. The variable domain in full, completed from reference TRBV7-3 and TRBJ1-5, reads GAGVSQTPSNKVTEKGKYVELRCDPISGHTALYWYRQSLGQGPEFLIYFQGTGAADDSGLPNDRFFAVRPEGSVSTLKIQRTERGDSAVYLCASSLSGSLAQPQHFGDGTRLSIL.

The J gene is TRBJ2-1, the V gene TRBV11-1; TRBD1 is a possible D gene (6 bases). V was trimmed by 5 bases and J by 8 bases, leaving 13 bases between them. The CDR3 length is 13 residues. Germline CDR1 SGHAT, CDR2 FQDESV (reference sequence). CDR3 DNA: TGTGCCAGCAGCCCGGACAGTCGGGATGAGCAGTTCTTC. Protein sequence: CASSPDSRDEQFF.

This clonotype has just a few counts. DNA for the CDR3: TGTGCCAGCAGCTTGGGGGGCACCACCTATGGCTACACCTTC. This gives the protein CASSLGGTTYGYTF. This chain joins TRBV7-6 and TRBJ1-2; tentatively, D is TRBD1 (6 bases). CDR3 size: 14 residues. The V gene's germline CDR1 is SGHVS and CDR2 FNYEAQ. Trimming left V 3 bases short and J 4 bases short, with 12 bases between.

The chain uses TRBV11-1 and TRBJ2-1, with 9 bases aligning to TRBD2. Per the germline V gene, CDR1 is SGHAT and CDR2 is FQDESV (reference sequence). The CDR3 is made up of 16 amino acids. The junction had 5 bases not matched to a gene; V was cut back by 2 bases and J by 3 bases. CDR3 nucleotide sequence: TGTGCCAGCAGCTTATGGTCTAGCGGGGTCTACAATGAGCAGTTCTTC. Residues: CASSLWSSGVYNEQFF.

The rearrangement uses TRBV7-9 and TRBJ2-7; no clear D gene. Germline V lookup: CDR1 SEHNR, CDR2 FQNEAQ (reference sequence). Trimming pared 5 bases from V and 2 bases from J, leaving 7 bases between. The CDR3 is 12 amino acids. CDR3: CASSEDAYEQYF. The CDR3 DNA follows: TGTGCCAGCAGCGAGGACGCCTACGAGCAGTACTTC.

Comments on this clonotype: Germline is not matched at one junction end, which may reflect a read error. The chain has TRBV13 and TRBJ2-2; D is uncertain. CDR3 length: 15 residues. In germline, CDR1 is PRHDT, CDR2 FYEKMQ (reference sequence). CDR3 in DNA: TGTGCCAGCAGCTTCTCGTCAGTGAACACCGAGGAGCTGTTTTTT. Protein product: CASSFSSVNTEELFF.

For the CDR3, the DNA is TGTGCCAGCAGCTTAGAGGGGGAGACCCAGTACTTC. Its protein is CASSLEGETQYF. The chain is built from TRBV11-1 and TRBJ2-5; possible D gene TRBD1, 5 bases. Trimming removed 1 base from V and 5 bases from J, with 5 bases in between. This CDR3 spans 12 amino acids. Germline CDR1 and CDR2: SGHAT and FQDESV (reference sequence).

This clonotype has more than one count but fewer than ten. The chain employs TRBV10-1 and TRBJ2-7; D might be TRBD1 or TRBD2, each matching 5 bases. The CDR3 length is 13 residues. Trimming left V 8 bases short and J 2 bases short, with 13 bases between. Germline CDR1 and CDR2: WNHNN and SYGVQD (reference sequence). The CDR3 DNA follows: TGCGCCAGCCCGGGGCAACTGGCCTACGAGCAGTACTTC. Its translation: CASPGQLAYEQYF.

This chain connects TRBV11-3 to TRBJ2-3; D might be TRBD1 or TRBD2, each matching 5 bases. The V gene lost 1 base and the J gene lost 1 base, with 12 bases spanning the gap. The CDR3 sequence is 16 residues long. Germline V gene lookup returns CDR1 SGHNT and CDR2 YENEEA. CDR3 sequence: CASSLVGDLRTDTQYF. CDR3 DNA: TGTGCCAGCAGCTTAGTTGGGGACCTTCGCACAGATACGCAGTATTTT.

The chain links TRBV11-1 to TRBJ2-1; D unclear. The CDR3 covers 13 residues. Germline CDR1 is SGHAT and CDR2 is FQDESV (reference sequence). The V and J ends lost 5 bases and 6 bases respectively, with 11 bases between them. CDR3 coding DNA: TGTGCCAGCAGCCTCGGACCGGTCAATGAGCAGTTCTTC. Translated: CASSLGPVNEQFF.

This chain joins TRBV5-6 and TRBJ2-1; D is undetermined. Germline CDR1 is SGHDT and CDR2 is YYEEEE. The CDR3 length is 15 residues. Trimming removed 4 bases at V and 9 bases at J, with 20 bases between. CDR3 bases: TGTGCCAGCAGCACAGACCTCTCCAGAGTCGGTGAGCAGTTCTTC. Its protein product is CASSTDLSRVGEQFF.

The chain is built from TRBV12-3 or TRBV12-4 and TRBJ2-7; D is unresolved. The CDR3 covers 12 residues. V was trimmed by 3 bases and J by 2 bases, leaving 5 bases between them. CDR3 residues: CASSLTAYEQYF. In DNA form, the CDR3 reads TGTGCCAGCAGTTTGACCGCCTACGAGCAGTACTTC.

The rearrangement joins TRBV29-1 to TRBJ2-3; unclear D gene. V was cut by 0 bases and J by 14 bases, with 21 bases left in between. Per germline, CDR1 SQVTM and CDR2 ANQGSEA. The CDR3 extends over 14 amino acids. CDR3 residues: CSVEDNLALGCRYF. CDR3 DNA sequence: TGCAGCGTTGAAGACAATCTGGCCCTAGGCTGTCGGTATTTT.

The chain links TRBV11-1 to TRBJ2-5; TRBD1 agrees at 10 bases. The germline gives CDR1 SGHAT, CDR2 FQDESV (reference sequence). Losses at the gene ends were 5 bases for V and 2 bases for J; bases not matched to a gene: 5. The CDR3 is 15 residues long. As DNA, the CDR3 is TGTGCCAGCAGCGCCGGGACAGGGGTTCAAGAGACCCAGTACTTC. Its protein is CASSAGTGVQETQYF.

The V and J genes are TRBV4-1 and TRBJ2-4, with D unclear. CDR1 and CDR2 (germline): MGHRA, YSYEKL. The V and J ends lost 0 bases and 1 base respectively, with 7 bases between them. The CDR3 has 15 amino acids. This chain's CDR3 is CASSQEWVAKNIQYF. DNA for the CDR3: TGCGCCAGCAGCCAAGAGTGGGTTGCCAAAAACATTCAGTACTTC.

The chain has TRBV23-1 and TRBJ1-2; no clear D gene. TRBV23-1 is known as an ORF, though its function is uncertain. Trimming pared 6 bases from V and 8 bases from J, leaving 22 bases between. The CDR3 contains 15 residues. The CDR3: CASSRPLLTASGYTF. In DNA form, the CDR3 reads TGCGCCAGCAGCCGACCCTTATTGACGGCTAGCGGCTACACCTTC.

This clonotype was seen only once. The rearrangement joins TRBV28 to TRBJ1-2; 7 positions agree with TRBD1. V lost 2 bases and J lost 5; bases outside the gene matches: 8. This CDR3 has 15 amino acids. Germline values: CDR1 MDHEN, CDR2 SYDVKM. The CDR3 sequence: CASSLEGTDLYGYTF. DNA of the CDR3: TGTGCCAGCAGTTTAGAGGGGACAGACCTATATGGCTACACCTTC.

J is TRBJ1-2 and V is TRBV27; no firm D call. The germline gives CDR1 MNHEY, CDR2 SMNVEV (reference sequence). V was pared by 6 bases and J by 2 bases, with 13 bases between. CDR3 length equals 14 residues. The CDR3, as DNA: TGTGCCAGCAGCCCCATGATGGGGAACTATGGCTACACCTTC. Translating it yields CASSPMMGNYGYTF.